Presented here are 15 T cell receptor beta chains from one specimen sequenced in a study of T-cell reconstitution after alpha-beta-depleted transplantation in children. Using unique molecular identifiers, the investigators prepared the TCRbeta library. TCRdb re-derived calls from the PCR reads in MiXCR, one entry per CDR3 protein. Of about 200,000 distinct CDR3 sequences detected, just over 14% appear once; the ten largest clones hold about 13%. The sample in question was PBMCs from the stem cell graft donor, obtained from the stem cell graft. The receptors shown here come from a human donor who donated a stem cell graft to a child with acute lymphoblastic leukemia.

This clonotype came up many times. V is TRBV27 and J is TRBJ2-5; weak D call: TRBD2 (5 bases). The CDR3 is made up of 13 amino acids. V gave up 6 bases and J gave up 2 bases, with 10 bases separating them. Germline assignment: CDR1 MNHEY and CDR2 SMNVEV (reference sequence). This CDR3 reads CASSGRGQETQYF. The CDR3 DNA is TGTGCCAGCAGCGGACGGGGACAAGAGACCCAGTACTTC.

This clonotype was seen many times. This chain joins TRBV7-8 and TRBJ2-6; 7 positions match TRBD1. There are 17 residues in the CDR3. Germline V CDR1 and CDR2: SGHVS, FQNEAQ. V was pared by 7 bases and J by 0 bases, with 9 bases of the junction left unmatched. The CDR3 coding sequence is TGTGCCAGCACCCCCGGACAGGTACTCTCTGGGGCCAACGTCCTGACTTTC. This sequence encodes CASTPGQVLSGANVLTF.

This clonotype was counted a single time. This may be a read error: a much more frequent sequence differs by one nucleotide. The chain carries TRBV12-3 or TRBV12-4 and TRBJ2-2; 11 nucleotides align to TRBD2. The CDR3 is made up of 17 amino acids. Trimming took 6 bases from V and 4 from J; bases not matched to a gene: 10. CDR3 DNA: TGTGCCAGCAGACCGCGACTAGCGGGAAGGGGCACCGGGGAGCTGTTTTTT. Its protein is CASRPRLAGRGTGELFF.

This clonotype was detected many times. The genes are TRBV12-3 or TRBV12-4 and TRBJ2-5, with D hard to call. The CDR3 contains 11 residues. V lost 2 bases, J lost 5 bases, and 3 bases lay in between. DNA of the CDR3: TGTGCCAGCAGTTTAATCGAGACCCAGTACTTC. The encoded protein is CASSLIETQYF.

This clonotype came up many times. V usage is TRBV10-3 and J usage is TRBJ2-7; TRBD2 might be the D (6 bases). Germline V gene data show CDR1 as ENHRY and CDR2 as SYGVKD. CDR3 length equals 12 residues. The V and J ends lost 8 bases and 0 bases respectively, with 8 bases between them. CDR3 sequence reads: CAISGGSYEQYF. The CDR3 coding sequence is TGTGCCATCTCCGGGGGCTCCTACGAGCAGTACTTC.

At least ten counts were recorded for this clonotype. The DNA of the CDR3 is TGCGCCAGCAGCTTGGAGGTGTTGGGTGAGCAGTACTTC. Its translation: CASSLEVLGEQYF. The V and J genes are TRBV5-1 and TRBJ2-7, with D hard to call. Per the germline V gene, CDR1 is SGHRS and CDR2 is YFSETQ. V lost 0 bases, J lost 7 bases, and 11 bases lay in between. CDR3 length: 13 amino acids.

In its sample, this clonotype was seen many times. The rearrangement links TRBV4-1 to TRBJ1-2; no clear D gene. The germline V and J ends were trimmed by 0 bases and 0 bases, with 14 bases remaining between them. Germline V gene sequence: CDR1 MGHRA, CDR2 YSYEKL. CDR3 length: 17 residues. CDR3 coding DNA: TGCGCCAGCAGCCAAGATCATCGGGGAGGGACTAACTATGGCTACACCTTC. Translation gives CASSQDHRGGTNYGYTF.

This clonotype was seen a few times. The junction and the germline gene differ at one end; a read error may be behind it. The gene calls are TRBV12-3 or TRBV12-4 and TRBJ2-6, with 14 bases that match TRBD2. The CDR3 loop spans 20 amino acids. The CDR3 spells CASSLRTSGRLSSGANGLTF. The CDR3 DNA reads as TGTGCCAGCAGTTTACGGACTAGCGGGAGGCTTTCATCTGGGGCCAACGGCCTGACTTTC.

This rearrangement joins TRBV30 to TRBJ2-3; D possibly corresponds to TRBD2 (6 bases). Per the germline V gene, CDR1 is GTSNPN and CDR2 is SVGIG (reference sequence). Between the trimmed V and J ends, which lost 2 bases and 2 bases, there was a span of 17 bases. This CDR3 comprises 16 residues. The CDR3 loop reads CAWSTRLVRFTDTQYF. The CDR3 DNA reads as TGTGCCTGGAGTACCCGACTAGTTCGTTTCACAGATACGCAGTATTTT.

The chain carries TRBV12-3 or TRBV12-4 and TRBJ1-5; 8 bases fit TRBD1. This CDR3 contains 15 residues. J was trimmed by 6 bases and V by 5 bases; bases with no gene match: 9. The chain's CDR3 is CASSGPGQVIQPQHF. In DNA, the CDR3 is TGTGCCAGCAGTGGTCCGGGACAGGTGATTCAGCCCCAGCATTTT.

Ten or more counts support this clonotype. The chain combines TRBV28 with TRBJ1-6, with 7 bases identical to TRBD1. Germline V gives CDR1 MDHEN, CDR2 SYDVKM. The CDR3 has 14 residues. The V and J ends lost 6 bases and 4 bases, in that order; junction bases with no gene match: 3. CDR3 in DNA: TGTGCCAGCAGGACGACAGGGTATAATTCACCCCTCCACTTT. Its protein is CASRTTGYNSPLHF. The variable domain in full, completed from reference TRBV28 and TRBJ1-6, reads DVKVTQSSRYLVKRTGEKVFLECVQDMDHENMFWYRQDPGLGLRLIYFSYDVKMKEKGDIPEGYSVSREKKERFSLILESASTNQTSMYLCASRTTGYNSPLHFGNGTRLTVT.

There are many counts of this clonotype. The chain is built from TRBV6-1 and TRBJ1-5, with D possibly matching TRBD1 (6 bases). Per the germline V gene, CDR1 is MNHNS and CDR2 is SASEGT. The ends were cut back, 5 bases at V and 5 bases at J, with 10 bases in the middle. The CDR3 extends over 13 amino acids. CDR3 loop: CASSKQGHQPQHF. As DNA, the CDR3 is TGTGCCAGCAGTAAACAGGGTCATCAGCCCCAGCATTTT.

This clonotype was counted at least ten times. This chain connects TRBV5-5 to TRBJ2-2; 9 bases line up with TRBD2. Trimming at V came to 1 base and at J to 7 bases, leaving 8 bases not matched to a gene. Germline V lookup: CDR1 SGHKS, CDR2 YYEKEE (reference sequence). There are 16 residues in the CDR3. CDR3 nucleotide sequence: TGTGCCAGCAGCTTGACGGCGGGAGGGCCTAGCGGGGAGCTGTTTTTT. Translation gives CASSLTAGGPSGELFF.

This clonotype was recorded only once. One base away lies a much larger clone, so this may be a sequencing read error. The gene calls are TRBV12-3 or TRBV12-4 and TRBJ2-3; 7 nucleotides match TRBD1. CDR3 length: 12 residues. The CDR3 DNA is TGTGCCAGCAGTTGGGGGACAGATACGCCGTATTTT. Encoded protein: CASSWGTDTPYF.

J is TRBJ2-2 and V is TRBV29-1; D perhaps matches TRBD1 (5 bases). Looked up from germline, CDR1 is SQVTM and CDR2 is ANQGSEA. The CDR3 has 15 amino acids. The CDR3 here is CSALGQLSNTGELFF. The CDR3, as DNA: TGCAGTGCCCTGGGGCAGTTATCGAACACCGGGGAGCTGTTTTTT.